The 25 T cell receptor beta chains reported below all come from one sample, sequenced in a study of shared clonotypes between healthy human individuals (dated by TCRdb to the early 2020s). The method was the immunoSEQ multiplex PCR assay. The table was pulled from immuneACCESS by TCRdb, which kept in-frame rearrangements only. Such tables lose some clones; where checked, under half of the loss comes from unresolved V genes, and the rest has no known cause. This sample comprises 2 million to 2.5 million clones, roughly 95% of them detected only once. 0.1% to 0.15% of the sample lies in the top ten. The specimen sequenced was naive CD4+ T cells sorted from blood. This specimen's cell subset or site label, interpreted: CD45RA+ positively selected. The receptor set was obtained from a man between 18 and 29 years old in good health.

For this clone: Other nucleotide sequences from this sample produce the same CDR3. The J gene is TRBJ2-5, the V gene TRBV5-4; D not certain. Germline V gene sequence: CDR1 SGHNT, CDR2 YYREEE (reference sequence). The V and J ends lost 0 bases and 4 bases respectively, with 4 bases between them. The CDR3 runs 12 residues. The CDR3 DNA reads as TGTGCCAGCAGCTTGGCAGCAGAGACCCAGTACTTC. As protein: CASSLAAETQYF.

The chain carries TRBV11-2 and TRBJ2-6, with D possibly TRBD2 on 6 matching bases. Germline V lookup: CDR1 SGHAT, CDR2 FQNNGV. Trimming shortened V by 5 bases and J by 0 bases, and 20 bases separated the two germline ends. The CDR3 contains 19 residues. This CDR3 is CASSLRAGTFISGANVLTF. The CDR3 DNA is TGTGCCAGCAGCCTTAGGGCAGGGACTTTTATCTCTGGGGCCAACGTCCTGACTTTC.

This chain joins TRBV18 and TRBJ1-6, with no clear D. CDR3 length equals 14 residues. Deletions cut 3 bases from V and 9 bases from J, with 12 bases between. Germline V gene data show CDR1 as KGHSH and CDR2 as LQKENI. Here the CDR3 DNA reads TGTGCCAGCTCACCCGATATTGGGTCTTCACCCCTCCACTTT. Amino acid sequence: CASSPDIGSSPLHF.

The V gene is TRBV27, the J gene TRBJ2-7, with 13 positions matching TRBD2. The CDR3 length is 16 residues. CDR1 and CDR2 (germline): MNHEY, SMNVEV (reference sequence). Losses at the gene ends were 5 bases for V and 6 bases for J; bases not matched to a gene: 10. Here the CDR3 reads CASSLRTSGGGGEQYF. The DNA of the CDR3 is TGTGCCAGCAGTCTAAGGACTAGCGGGGGTGGGGGCGAGCAGTACTTC.

V and J are TRBV28 and TRBJ2-1; D gene unclear. This CDR3 region has 13 residues. CDR1 is MDHEN, CDR2 SYDVKM, per germline. V dropped 3 bases and J dropped 9 bases, with 12 bases sitting between them. CDR3 amino acids: CASSLDRLSEQFF. For the CDR3, the DNA is TGTGCCAGCAGTTTGGACCGACTGAGTGAGCAGTTCTTC.

This clone was picked up one time. The chain links TRBV30 to TRBJ1-6, with D possibly matching TRBD1 (5 bases). This CDR3 is 11 amino acids long. V was clipped by 5 bases and J by 13 bases, with 12 bases between them. Germline V lookup: CDR1 GTSNPN, CDR2 SVGIG (reference sequence). CDR3 amino acids: CAWRDRGPLHF. CDR3 DNA sequence: TGTGCCTGGCGTGACCGGGGGCCCCTCCACTTT.

This chain connects TRBV18 to TRBJ1-1; TRBD1 matches at 7 bases. From germline, CDR1 is KGHSH and CDR2 LQKENI. The CDR3 contains 14 residues. V was pared by 0 bases and J by 6 bases, with 4 bases of the junction left unmatched. This CDR3 is CASSPPQGRAEAFF. CDR3 in DNA: TGTGCCAGCTCACCACCACAGGGGAGGGCTGAAGCTTTCTTT.

This rearrangement joins TRBV6-6 to TRBJ2-1, with 9 positions matching TRBD1. This CDR3 has 15 residues. Germline CDR1 reads MNHNY; CDR2 reads SVGAGI (reference sequence). V lost 6 bases, J lost 0 bases, and 3 bases stayed unmatched. DNA for the CDR3: TGTGCCAGCAGGGTGACAGGGGGCTCCTACAATGAGCAGTTCTTC. Its protein product is CASRVTGGSYNEQFF.

This chain uses TRBV5-6 with TRBJ1-6; D unresolved. The CDR3 covers 14 residues. Germline-derived CDR1 and CDR2 are SGHDT and YYEEEE. V shed 2 bases and J shed 4 bases, with 7 bases lying between them. CDR3 protein: CASSFREYNSPLHF. CDR3 bases: TGTGCCAGCAGCTTTCGGGAATATAATTCACCCCTCCACTTT.

This clone was picked up one time. This chain connects TRBV5-1 to TRBJ2-2, with D tentatively TRBD2 (6 bases). The CDR3 extends over 20 amino acids. Germline V gene lookup returns CDR1 SGHRS and CDR2 YFSETQ. V was pared by 4 bases and J by 4 bases, with 29 bases between. CDR3 DNA sequence: TGCGCCAGCAGCCGTGGAGGAAGGTGGGACGGGAGTTTATCCACCGGGGAGCTGTTTTTT. This sequence encodes CASSRGGRWDGSLSTGELFF.

The gene calls are TRBV6-6 and TRBJ2-3; D is undetermined. Germline V lookup: CDR1 MNHNY, CDR2 SVGAGI (reference sequence). There are 14 residues in the CDR3. V gave up 0 bases and J gave up 3 bases, with 7 bases separating them. As DNA, the CDR3 is TGTGCCAGCAGTTACTCCCGTCAGACAGATACGCAGTATTTT. As protein: CASSYSRQTDTQYF.

To note about this clone: The identical CDR3 is also encoded by other nucleotide sequences in the sample. The gene calls are TRBV7-9 and TRBJ1-1; no firm D call. CDR1 and CDR2 from the germline V gene are SEHNR and FQNEAQ (reference sequence). Trimming removed 6 bases at V and 1 base at J, with 9 bases between. CDR3 size: 13 residues. The DNA of the CDR3 is TGTGCCAGCAGTCAGCAGGAGAACACTGAAGCTTTCTTT. It codes for CASSQQENTEAFF.

This sequence joins TRBV29-1 and TRBJ2-3, with TRBD2 matching 13 bases. The CDR3 spans 17 residues. Germline CDR1 and CDR2: SQVTM and ANQGSEA. The V and J ends lost 2 bases and 4 bases, in that order; junction bases with no gene match: 9. CDR3 in DNA: TGCAGCGTTGAAACTAGCGGGGGGGCAAGGCTCTCAGATACGCAGTATTTT. Translation: CSVETSGGARLSDTQYF.

The chain employs TRBV6-4 and TRBJ1-5; possibly TRBD1 for D (6 bases). This CDR3 comprises 14 residues. Deletions cut 4 bases from V and 3 bases from J, with 10 bases between. In germline, CDR1 is MRHNA, CDR2 SNTAGT. The DNA of the CDR3 is TGTGCCAGCAGTGTTACAGGGACCAATCAGCCCCAGCATTTT. Its protein product is CASSVTGTNQPQHF.

The chain uses TRBV18 and TRBJ2-7; D may be TRBD2 (6 bases). Germline CDR1 is KGHSH and CDR2 is LQKENI. This CDR3 region has 15 residues. V lost 2 bases and J lost 4, with 15 bases in between. The CDR3 reads CASSPETTGVYEQYF. CDR3 nucleotide sequence: TGTGCCAGCTCACCAGAGACCACGGGGGTGTACGAGCAGTACTTC.

V is TRBV7-2 and J is TRBJ1-6; no clear D gene. Trimming took off 2 bases at V and 7 bases at J, with 12 bases between the two ends. This CDR3 contains 15 residues. Germline V CDR1 and CDR2: SGHTA, FQGNSA. The CDR3 spells CASSLMAGSNSPLHF. CDR3 sequence (DNA): TGTGCCAGCAGCTTAATGGCAGGCTCAAATTCACCCCTCCACTTT. Supplemented by reference TRBV7-2 and TRBJ1-6, the full variable domain reads GAGVSQSPSNKVTEKGKDVELRCDPISGHTALYWYRQSLGQGLEFLIYFQGNSAPDKSGLPSDRFSAERTGGSVSTLTIQRTQQEDSAVYLCASSLMAGSNSPLHFGNGTRLTVT.

The rearrangement joins TRBV5-1 to TRBJ2-7; TRBD2 matches at 9 bases. CDR3 size: 15 residues. J lost 6 bases, V lost 0 bases, and 7 bases had no gene match. The germline CDR1 and CDR2 sequences are SGHRS and YFSETQ. The CDR3 here is CASSLVPGLAPEQYF. The CDR3 DNA is TGCGCCAGCAGCTTGGTACCGGGACTAGCTCCCGAGCAGTACTTC. The full variable domain, its missing parts supplied by reference TRBV5-1 and TRBJ2-7, is KAGVTQTPRYLIKTRGQQVTLSCSPISGHRSVSWYQQTPGQGLQFLFEYFSETQRNKGNFPGRFSGRQFSNSRSEMNVSTLELGDSALYLCASSLVPGLAPEQYFGPGTRLTVT.

The gene calls are TRBV18 and TRBJ2-1; 12 bases are a match to TRBD1. Germline-derived CDR1 and CDR2 are KGHSH and LQKENI. V was pared by 3 bases and J by 3 bases, with 9 bases of the junction left unmatched. CDR3 length equals 18 residues. CDR3 sequence reads: CASSPLGQGASFYNEQFF. DNA for the CDR3: TGTGCCAGCTCACCCTTGGGACAGGGGGCTTCCTTCTACAATGAGCAGTTCTTC.

The genes are TRBV4-3 and TRBJ2-3, with D tentatively TRBD2 (5 bases). Germline V gene lookup returns CDR1 LGHNA and CDR2 YSLEER. V was clipped by 2 bases and J by 4 bases, with 25 bases between them. The CDR3 totals 19 residues. The CDR3 loop is CASSQLIGSVRTGADTQYF. As DNA, the CDR3 is TGCGCCAGCAGCCAACTTATTGGGTCGGTGCGGACCGGGGCAGATACGCAGTATTTT.

In its sample, this clone was seen once. This rearrangement joins TRBV2 to TRBJ1-1, with D uncertain. This CDR3 is 13 amino acids long. The germline V gene encodes CDR1 SNHLY and CDR2 FYNNEI. V was pared by 8 bases and J by 0 bases, with 10 bases between. CDR3 protein: CASASFLNTEAFF. The CDR3 region has the DNA TGTGCCAGCGCCTCTTTCCTGAACACTGAAGCTTTCTTT.

This sequence joins TRBV6-1 and TRBJ1-6; D perhaps matches TRBD1 (5 bases). The CDR3 length is 14 residues. The germline V gene has CDR1 MNHNS and CDR2 SASEGT. Trimming removed 3 bases at V and 8 bases at J, with 11 bases between. CDR3 in DNA: TGTGCCAGCAGTGACCACCAGGGTGATTCACCCCTCCACTTT. It yields the protein CASSDHQGDSPLHF.

The V call is TRBV6-5, the J call TRBJ2-1; D perhaps matches TRBD1 (5 bases). This CDR3 has 15 amino acids. With 5 bases removed from V and 9 bases from J, the gap between germline ends came to 20 bases. CDR1 MNHEY and CDR2 SVGAGI come from the germline V gene. As DNA, the CDR3 is TGTGCCAGCAGTCATCCCTGGGGTAAGCAGGGTGAGCAGTTCTTC. Translation gives CASSHPWGKQGEQFF.

The chain recombines TRBV11-2 with TRBJ2-1; perhaps D is TRBD1 or TRBD2 (6 bases each). Trimming removed 5 bases from V and 8 bases from J, with 19 bases in between. Germline CDR1 is SGHAT and CDR2 is FQNNGV. This CDR3 is 15 amino acids long. CDR3 amino acids: CASSTRWAEGDEQFF. CDR3 DNA sequence: TGTGCCAGCAGCACCCGATGGGCGGAGGGGGATGAGCAGTTCTTC.

CDR3 amino acids: CASIEDNTNSPLHF. DNA for the CDR3: TGTGCCAGCATCGAGGACAACACGAATTCACCCCTCCACTTT. V and J are TRBV6-6 and TRBJ1-6; TRBD1 is a possible D gene (5 bases). V was shortened by 7 bases and J by 7 bases, with 14 bases between the two germline ends. Per the germline V gene, CDR1 is MNHNY and CDR2 is SVGAGI (reference sequence). The CDR3 length is 14 residues.

This clone was recorded once. Other DNA sequences in the same sample also yield this CDR3. The chain carries TRBV11-2 and TRBJ2-7; D possibly corresponds to TRBD1 (6 bases). This CDR3 has 13 amino acids. The V end was cut by 5 bases, the J end by 3 bases, with 11 bases between. The germline V gene encodes CDR1 SGHAT and CDR2 FQNNGV. The CDR3 protein is CASSPGQYYEQYF. In DNA form, the CDR3 reads TGTGCCAGCAGCCCCGGACAGTACTACGAGCAGTACTTC.